The clone carrying this T cell receptor beta chain has at least ten counts. Its target is not known. TCR beta CDR3 sequences were amplified from RNA transcripts. TCR CDR3 underwent first-round RT-PCR with the HTBI primer set. Each CDR3 protein gets one entry after TCRdb re-called the multiplex PCR reads with MiXCR. The data show roughly 700,000 distinct CDR3 sequences, with approximately 14% seen just once and about 9.4% held by the top ten. The source of the sample is a study of T cells in Graves' hyperthyroidism and ophthalmopathy. No ophthalmopathy progression within 18 months constituted stable Graves' hyperthyroidism. General study findings and limits: Most clonotypes that expanded in the thyroid above 0.001 also showed up in blood. Ophthalmopathy was distinguished from stable hyperthyroidism by 13 V-J signatures.

The germline V and J ends were trimmed by 5 bases and 7 bases, with 9 bases remaining between them. The length of the CDR3 is 13 residues. Germline values: CDR1 ENHRY, CDR2 SYGVKD. The chain carries TRBV10-3 and TRBJ1-6, with TRBD1 as a possible D gene (5 bases). The source of this sequence is a woman younger than 30 with Graves' hyperthyroidism. Sequencing was performed on blood. The CDR3 protein is CAISLGVNSPLHF. The CDR3 nucleotides are TGTGCCATCAGTTTGGGGGTCAATTCACCCCTCCACTTT.